The clone carrying this T cell receptor beta chain showed up many times. This sample was included in a study of blood T cell repertoires in COVID-19. Study-wide background: The study drew acute and convalescent COVID-19 samples from the United States, Italy and Spain.

This CDR3 region has 15 residues. Germline CDR1 and CDR2: SGHNT and YYREEE (reference sequence). Trimming took off 4 bases at V and 6 bases at J, with 19 bases between the two ends. Cohorts were determined from participant-reported clinical history. Profiled with immunoSEQ multiplex PCR; TCRdb holds only in-frame clones, not every one. The repertoire holds 200,000 to 250,000 clones, with 80% to 85% as singletons. This clonotype was sampled from a woman between 40 and 55 years old who had recovered from COVID-19. Sequencing input: PBMCs or T cells enriched from blood (not recorded which). This chain connects TRBV5-4 to TRBJ1-2; tentative D call: TRBD1 (6 bases). The CDR3 loop is CASSPERGALNGYTF. The CDR3 DNA reads TGTGCCAGCAGCCCAGAGCGGGGGGCTCTGAATGGCTACACCTTC. The full variable domain, in which reference TRBV5-4 and TRBJ1-2 provide the parts outside the CDR3, is ETGVTQSPTHLIKTRGQQVTLRCSSQSGHNTVSWYQQALGQGPQFIFQYYREEENGRGNFPPRFSGLQFPNYSSELNVNALELDDSALYLCASSPERGALNGYTFGSGTRLTVV.